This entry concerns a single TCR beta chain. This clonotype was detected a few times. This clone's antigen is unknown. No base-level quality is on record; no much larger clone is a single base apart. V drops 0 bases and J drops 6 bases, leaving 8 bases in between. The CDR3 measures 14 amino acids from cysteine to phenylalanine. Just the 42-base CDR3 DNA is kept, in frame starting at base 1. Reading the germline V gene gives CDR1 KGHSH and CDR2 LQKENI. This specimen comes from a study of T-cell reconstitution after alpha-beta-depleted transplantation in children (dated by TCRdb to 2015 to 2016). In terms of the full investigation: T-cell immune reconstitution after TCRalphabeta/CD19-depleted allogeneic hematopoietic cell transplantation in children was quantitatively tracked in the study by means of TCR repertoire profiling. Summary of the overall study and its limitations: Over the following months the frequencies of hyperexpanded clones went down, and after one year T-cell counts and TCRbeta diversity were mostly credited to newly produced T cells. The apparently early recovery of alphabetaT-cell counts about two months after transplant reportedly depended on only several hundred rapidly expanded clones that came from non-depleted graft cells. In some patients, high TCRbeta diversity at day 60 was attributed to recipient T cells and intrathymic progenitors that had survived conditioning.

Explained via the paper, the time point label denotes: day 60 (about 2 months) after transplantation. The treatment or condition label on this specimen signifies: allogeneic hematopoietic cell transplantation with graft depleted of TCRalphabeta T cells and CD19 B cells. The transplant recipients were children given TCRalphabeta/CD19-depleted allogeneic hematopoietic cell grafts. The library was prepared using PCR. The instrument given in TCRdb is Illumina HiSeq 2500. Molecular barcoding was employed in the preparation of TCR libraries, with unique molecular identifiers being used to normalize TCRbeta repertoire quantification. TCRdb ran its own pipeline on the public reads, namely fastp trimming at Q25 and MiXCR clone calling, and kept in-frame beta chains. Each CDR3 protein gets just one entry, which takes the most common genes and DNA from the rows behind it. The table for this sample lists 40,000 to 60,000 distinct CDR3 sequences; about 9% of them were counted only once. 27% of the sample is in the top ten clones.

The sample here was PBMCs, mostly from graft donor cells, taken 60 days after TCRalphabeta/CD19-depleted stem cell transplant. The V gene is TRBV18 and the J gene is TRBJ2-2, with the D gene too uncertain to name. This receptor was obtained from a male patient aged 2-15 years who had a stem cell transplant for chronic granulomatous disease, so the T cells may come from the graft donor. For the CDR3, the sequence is CASSPPLIAGELFF. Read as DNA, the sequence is TGTGCCAGCTCACCACCCCTCATAGCCGGGGAGCTGTTTTTT.